This is a list of T cell receptor beta chains from one sample in a study of blood T cell repertoires in COVID-19. Profiled with immunoSEQ multiplex PCR; TCRdb holds only in-frame clones, not every one. The sample carries around 340,000 clones, over 70% recorded once. The source material was peripheral blood. All receptors come from a man aged 25 to 45 with active or convalescent COVID-19. The CDR3 runs from the conserved cysteine through the conserved F or W. A D gene is named only where the DNA matches it firmly. The size of a clone is reported for some rows only, either as once, few or many, or as a class for expanded clones.

>TRBV7-2|NA|TRBJ2-3|TRBD2
CASSQTSGGPDTQYF
TGTGCCAGCAGCCAGACTAGCGGGGGGCCCGATACGCAGTATTTT
>TRBV30|NA|TRBJ1-6|NA
CAWTEGGTALHF
TGTGCCTGGACGGAAGGGGGTACGGCCCTCCACTTT
>TRBV5-1|NA|TRBJ2-7|TRBD2
CASRLAGPEQYF
TGCGCCAGCCGGCTAGCGGGACCCGAGCAGTACTTC
>TRBV19|NA|TRBJ2-1|TRBD2
CASSIESGAGGEQFF
TGTGCCAGTAGTATTGAGAGCGGGGCTGGTGGTGAGCAGTTCTTC
>TRBV4-2|once|TRBJ2-3|TRBD1
CASSARTAGQGTDTQYF
TGTGCCAGCAGCGCGCGGACCGCGGGACAGGGGACAGATACGCAGTATTTT
>TRBV4-1|NA|TRBJ2-1|TRBD2
CASSQERGGAMNEQFF
TGCGCCAGCAGCCAAGAGCGCGGGGGGGCCATGAATGAGCAGTTCTTC
>TRBV4-3|NA|TRBJ2-2|NA
CASSRVYRSPAAPGGLFF
TGCGCCAGCAGCCGAGTATATAGGTCCCCTGCGGCCCCCGGGGGGCTGTTTTTT
>TRBV19|NA|TRBJ1-6|NA
CASSAQNSPLHF
TGTGCCAGTAGTGCGCAAAATTCACCCCTCCACTTT
>TRBV19|NA|TRBJ2-7|NA
CANSTGKSPYEQYF
TGTGCCAACTCTACAGGGAAGTCTCCCTACGAGCAGTACTTC
>TRBV20-1|NA|TRBJ2-1|TRBD2
CSAAGGVEQFF
TGCAGTGCTGCGGGAGGGGTTGAGCAGTTCTTC
>TRBV10-3|once|TRBJ2-7|NA
CAINKQGLDSGEQYF
TGTGCCATCAACAAACAGGGTCTGGATTCGGGGGAGCAGTACTTC
>TRBV4-1|once|TRBJ1-2|NA
CASSQVVEGIGRYTF
TGCGCCAGCAGCCAAGTAGTCGAGGGAATTGGCCGCTACACCTTC